A single sample is the source of the 8 T cell receptor beta chains below, sequenced in a study of T cell responses to AZD1222 COVID-19 vaccine. Some clones are missing from TCRdb's copy, which holds only in-frame ones; the method was immunoSEQ multiplex PCR. The sample holds around 110,000 clones, about 90% seen once. Sequences were derived from peripheral blood, sampled on day 0 of AZD1222 vaccination. The receptors stem from an adult in good health.

The CDR3 spells CASSRTGFDEQFF. Here the CDR3 DNA reads TGTGCCAGCTCAAGGACAGGGTTCGATGAGCAGTTCTTC. The V gene is TRBV18, the J gene TRBJ2-1, with TRBD1 matching over 8 bases. The CDR3 has 13 amino acids. Per the germline V gene, CDR1 is KGHSH and CDR2 is LQKENI. The junction had 5 bases not matched to a gene; V was cut back by 5 bases and J by 8 bases.

The CDR3 loop is CASTLIRGTEAFF. The CDR3 coding sequence is TGTGCCAGCACCCTTATACGGGGCACTGAAGCTTTCTTT. J is TRBJ1-1 and V is TRBV6-5; D is uncertain. The CDR3 length is 13 residues. V lost 7 bases to trimming and J lost 4 bases, with 13 bases between them. Germline lookup yields CDR1 MNHEY and CDR2 SVGAGI.

The rearrangement joins TRBV15 to TRBJ2-2; no definite D call. The V end lost 0 bases, the J end lost 4 bases, and 9 bases lay between the germline ends. This CDR3 is 15 amino acids long. Germline loops: CDR1 LNHNV, CDR2 YYDKDF (reference sequence). The CDR3 sequence: CATSREGGITGELFF. The CDR3 coding sequence is TGTGCCACCAGCAGAGAAGGTGGAATCACCGGGGAGCTGTTTTTT.

CDR3 sequence reads: CASSPGGTLHF. CDR3 sequence (DNA): TGTGCCAGCAGCCCGGGAGGGACCCTCCACTTT. This chain links TRBV7-9 with TRBJ1-6, with D hard to call. Germline V CDR1 and CDR2: SEHNR, FQNEAQ (reference sequence). There are 11 residues in the CDR3. With 5 bases removed from V and 14 bases from J, the gap between germline ends came to 10 bases.

The chain couples TRBV19 to TRBJ2-2, with D uncertain. Germline V gives CDR1 LNHDA, CDR2 SQIVND (reference sequence). Trimming left V 3 bases short and J 5 bases short, with 4 bases between. This CDR3 has 12 amino acids. CDR3 in amino acids: CASSMQTGELFF. In nucleotides, the CDR3 is TGTGCCAGTAGTATGCAGACCGGGGAGCTGTTTTTT.

Concerning this clone: Other DNA sequences within the sample encode an identical CDR3. This chain joins TRBV6-5 and TRBJ2-2; possibly TRBD1 for D (6 bases). The CDR3 is 16 residues long. Trimming stripped 2 bases from V and 1 base from J, with 11 bases between. Germline V CDR1 and CDR2: MNHEY, SVGAGI. The CDR3 DNA sequence: TGTGCCAGCAGTTACCCCACGGGACAGAACACCGGGGAGCTGTTTTTT. Translation gives CASSYPTGQNTGELFF.

There are a few counts of this clone. The rearrangement joins TRBV7-2 to TRBJ2-2; D might be TRBD1 (6 bases). CDR1 is SGHTA and CDR2 is FQGNSA in the germline V gene. This CDR3 contains 16 residues. V was trimmed by 2 bases and J by 6 bases, leaving 16 bases between them. CDR3 nucleotide sequence: TGTGCCAGCAGCTTATCAGGGGATACAATCGCCGGGGAGCTGTTTTTT. It yields the protein CASSLSGDTIAGELFF.

The V gene is TRBV5-6, the J gene TRBJ2-7, with 7 nucleotides matching TRBD1. This CDR3 comprises 17 residues. Looked up from germline, CDR1 is SGHDT and CDR2 is YYEEEE. The J segment lost 4 bases and the V segment lost 4 bases, leaving 17 bases of the junction unmatched. CDR3 DNA sequence: TGTGCCAGCAGCACAACCGGGACAGACCGCCGACAATACGAGCAGTACTTC. This codes for CASSTTGTDRRQYEQYF. The whole variable domain, filled in from reference TRBV5-6 and TRBJ2-7, reads DAGVTQSPTHLIKTRGQQVTLRCSPKSGHDTVSWYQQALGQGPQFIFQYYEEEERQRGNFPDRFSGHQFPNYSSELNVNALLLGDSALYLCASSTTGTDRRQYEQYFGPGTRLTVT.